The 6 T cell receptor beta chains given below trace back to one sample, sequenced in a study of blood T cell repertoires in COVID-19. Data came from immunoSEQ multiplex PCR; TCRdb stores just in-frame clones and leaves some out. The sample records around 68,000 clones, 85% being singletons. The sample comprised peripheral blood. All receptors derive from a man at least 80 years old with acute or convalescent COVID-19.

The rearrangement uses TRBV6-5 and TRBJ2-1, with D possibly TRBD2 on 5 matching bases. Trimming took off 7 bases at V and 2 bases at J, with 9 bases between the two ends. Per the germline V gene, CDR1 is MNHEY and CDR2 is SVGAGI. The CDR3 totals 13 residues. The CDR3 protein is CASKLEAYNEQFF. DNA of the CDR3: TGTGCCAGCAAATTGGAGGCCTACAATGAGCAGTTCTTC.

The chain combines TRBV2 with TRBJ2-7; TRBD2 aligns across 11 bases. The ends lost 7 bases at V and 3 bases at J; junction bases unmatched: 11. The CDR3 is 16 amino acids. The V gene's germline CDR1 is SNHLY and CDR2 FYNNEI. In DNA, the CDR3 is TGTGCCAGCACCAAAGGGCCGGGGACTAGCGGCTACGAGCAGTACTTC. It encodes CASTKGPGTSGYEQYF. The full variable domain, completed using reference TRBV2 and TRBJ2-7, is EPEVTQTPSHQVTQMGQEVILRCVPISNHLYFYWYRQILGQKVEFLVSFYNNEISEKSEIFDDQFSVERPDGSNFTLKIRSTKLEDSAMYFCASTKGPGTSGYEQYFGPGTRLTVT.

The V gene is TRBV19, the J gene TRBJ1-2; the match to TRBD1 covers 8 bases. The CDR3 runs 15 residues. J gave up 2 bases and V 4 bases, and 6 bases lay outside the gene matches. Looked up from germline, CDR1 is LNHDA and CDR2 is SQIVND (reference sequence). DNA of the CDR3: TGTGCCAGTAGTAGTCGGACAGGGAAAAACTATGGCTACACCTTC. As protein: CASSSRTGKNYGYTF.

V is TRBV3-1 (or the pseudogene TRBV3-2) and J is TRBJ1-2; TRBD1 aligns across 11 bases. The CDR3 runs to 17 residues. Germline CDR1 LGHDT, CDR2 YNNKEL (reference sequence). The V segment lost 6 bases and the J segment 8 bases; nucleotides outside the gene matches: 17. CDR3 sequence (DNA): TGTGCCAGCAGACCCTCGGACAGGGGGCTGGTAGGTGGGGGCTACACCTTC. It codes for CASRPSDRGLVGGGYTF.

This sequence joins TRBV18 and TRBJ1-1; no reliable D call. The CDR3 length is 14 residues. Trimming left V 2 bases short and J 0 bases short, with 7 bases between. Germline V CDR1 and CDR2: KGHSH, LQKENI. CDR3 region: CASSPNSLNTEAFF. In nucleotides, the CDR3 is TGTGCCAGCTCACCAAACAGTCTGAACACTGAAGCTTTCTTT.

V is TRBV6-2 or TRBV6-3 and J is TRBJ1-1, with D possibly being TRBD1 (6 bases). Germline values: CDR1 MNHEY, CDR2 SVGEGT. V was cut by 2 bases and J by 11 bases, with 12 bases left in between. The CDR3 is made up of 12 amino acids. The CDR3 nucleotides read TGTGCCAGCAGTTACACGAGGACAGCTGCTTTCTTT. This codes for CASSYTRTAAFF.